This T cell receptor (beta chain) emerged from a study of T cells in Graves' hyperthyroidism and ophthalmopathy. Across the study: The authors collected peripheral blood at initial diagnosis, before any treatment.

The germline CDR1 and CDR2 sequences are SGHRS and YFSETQ. Trimming left V 2 bases short and J 4 bases short, with 10 bases between. CDR3 length: 14 amino acids. General study results and limits: A median around six months before onset, the model predicted ophthalmopathy.

Patients aged 18 to 65 had newly diagnosed hyperthyroidism of under 2 months' duration. Extraction of PBMCs used roughly 9.3 ml of fresh peripheral blood. In regard to this clonotype: Its antigen is still unknown.

TCR beta CDR3 sequences were amplified from RNA transcripts. Researchers ran a first-round RT-PCR on the TCR CDR3 using the HTBI primer set. TCRdb re-called the multiplex PCR reads with MiXCR, one entry per CDR3 protein. The table records fewer than 300,000 distinct CDR3 sequences, 20% to 30% of them present only once. The V gene is TRBV5-1, the J gene TRBJ2-4; D gene ambiguous. Sequencing was done on a sample of blood. The TCR originated in a man aged 35 to 55 with Graves' hyperthyroidism that later progressed to Graves' ophthalmopathy. CDR3 bases: TGCGCCAGCAGCTTCTTCCAACTTAAAAACATTCAGTACTTC. Amino acids: CASSFFQLKNIQYF. Variable domain in full (rest from reference TRBV5-1 and TRBJ2-4): KAGVTQTPRYLIKTRGQQVTLSCSPISGHRSVSWYQQTPGQGLQFLFEYFSETQRNKGNFPGRFSGRQFSNSRSEMNVSTLELGDSALYLCASSFFQLKNIQYFGAGTRLSVL.